The 30 T cell receptor beta chains reported below all come from one sample, sequenced in a study of post-analysis software for immune sequencing data. For these TCRs, the target antigens are not known. Findings and caveats of the study: The study found TRBV5-6, TRBV5-1 and TRBV20-1 among five or six TRBV segments more frequent in patients than controls.

The TCR beta cDNA libraries carried unique molecular identifiers. TCRdb re-called the PCR reads through MiXCR, storing one row per CDR3 protein. The table has hundreds of thousands of distinct CDR3 sequences, roughly 58% seen once. The source material was blood. These receptors all come from a girl between 5 and 17 years old with multiple sclerosis.

The rearrangement joins TRBV4-2 to TRBJ2-1; possible D gene TRBD1, 6 bases. This CDR3 is 14 amino acids long. Trimming removed 3 bases at V and 8 bases at J, with 14 bases between. Germline-derived CDR1 and CDR2 are LGHNA and YNFKEQ. The CDR3 region has the DNA TGTGCCAGCAGCCAGGGACATAAACTCGATGAGCAGTTCTTC. Amino acids: CASSQGHKLDEQFF.

This clonotype was detected only a few times. The V call is TRBV3-1, the J call TRBJ2-7; no firm D call. Trimming shortened V by 3 bases and J by 0 bases, and 9 bases separated the two germline ends. CDR1 and CDR2 (germline): LGHDT, YNNKEL (reference sequence). CDR3 length: 14 residues. The CDR3 loop reads CASSHNSFSYEQYF. The CDR3 nucleotides are TGTGCCAGCAGCCACAACTCGTTCTCCTACGAGCAGTACTTC.

This chain joins TRBV4-1 and TRBJ1-2; D call uncertain. CDR1 and CDR2 from the germline V gene are MGHRA and YSYEKL. CDR3 length: 14 residues. Trimming left V 4 bases short and J 8 bases short, with 17 bases between. CDR3 coding DNA: TGCGCCAGCAGCCCGAGAGGAGGGCGAGGGGGCTACACCTTC. It yields the protein CASSPRGGRGGYTF.

The chain uses TRBV5-1 and TRBJ2-3; D ambiguous. The germline CDR1 and CDR2 sequences are SGHRS and YFSETQ. The V end lost 0 bases, the J end lost 2 bases, and 7 bases lay between the germline ends. The CDR3 has 14 amino acids. This CDR3 is CASSLDGPTDTQYF. CDR3 nucleotide sequence: TGCGCCAGCAGCTTGGACGGACCCACAGATACGCAGTATTTT.

V usage is TRBV5-1 and J usage is TRBJ2-7; maybe TRBD2 (6 bases). Germline lookup yields CDR1 SGHRS and CDR2 YFSETQ. CDR3 length: 15 residues. Between the trimmed V and J ends, which lost 0 bases and 6 bases, there was a span of 16 bases. CDR3 region: CASSLETAGFREQYF. The CDR3 nucleotides read TGCGCCAGCAGCTTGGAGACAGCGGGCTTCCGCGAGCAGTACTTC.

This chain joins TRBV29-1 and TRBJ2-7, with no clear D. Germline V gene sequence: CDR1 SQVTM, CDR2 ANQGSEA. There are 13 residues in the CDR3. Between the trimmed V and J ends, which lost 5 bases and 0 bases, there was a span of 11 bases. As DNA, the CDR3 is TGCAGCGTTATGGTACAAAGCTCCTACGAGCAGTACTTC. Translated, it gives CSVMVQSSYEQYF.

A few counts support this clonotype. The chain couples TRBV6-5 to TRBJ2-3; 12 nucleotides align to TRBD2. Germline values: CDR1 MNHEY, CDR2 SVGAGI. The CDR3 contains 18 residues. The V segment lost 0 bases and the J segment 5 bases; nucleotides outside the gene matches: 9. CDR3 amino acids: CASSYSFASGRARDTQYF. As DNA, the CDR3 is TGTGCCAGCAGTTACTCGTTTGCTAGCGGGAGGGCTAGAGATACGCAGTATTTT.

This clonotype came up a few times. The gene calls are TRBV20-1 and TRBJ1-4; 8 nucleotides agree with TRBD1. J gave up 12 bases and V 4 bases, and 4 bases lay outside the gene matches. Per germline, CDR1 DFQATT and CDR2 SNEGSKA (reference sequence). The CDR3 is 11 residues long. The CDR3 nucleotides are TGCAGTGCTAAGGACAGGGTGGAACTGTTTTTT. This gives the protein CSAKDRVELFF.

With regard to this clonotype: One end of the junction varies from germline; a read error may be responsible. This sequence joins TRBV10-3 and TRBJ2-5; D might be TRBD2 (7 bases). The CDR3 has 14 residues. From germline, CDR1 is ENHRY and CDR2 SYGVKD. The CDR3 DNA is TGTGTCATCAGTGAGGGGGGGCTAGGAGAGACCCAGTACTTC. Translated, it gives CVISEGGLGETQYF.

The CDR3 reads CASSPGFSTDTQYF. The CDR3 nucleotides are TGTGCCAGCAGCCCGGGATTTAGCACAGATACGCAGTATTTT. The rearrangement links TRBV13 to TRBJ2-3; D is perhaps TRBD2 (5 bases). The germline CDR1 and CDR2 sequences are PRHDT and FYEKMQ (reference sequence). This CDR3 is built from 14 residues. The germline V and J ends were trimmed by 5 bases and 0 bases, with 9 bases remaining between them.

This CDR3 is CSAPSFETQYF. The CDR3 nucleotides are TGCAGTGCTCCTAGCTTCGAGACCCAGTACTTC. The rearrangement links TRBV20-1 to TRBJ2-5; possible D gene TRBD2, 5 bases. The CDR3 extends over 11 amino acids. The V end was cut by 5 bases, the J end by 5 bases, with 9 bases between. Germline V lookup: CDR1 DFQATT, CDR2 SNEGSKA (reference sequence).

The chain uses TRBV20-1 and TRBJ2-1; no firm D call. There are 15 residues in the CDR3. CDR1 and CDR2 (germline): DFQATT, SNEGSKA (reference sequence). Trimming left V 6 bases short and J 0 bases short, with 15 bases between. The CDR3: CSAFSFPFSYNEQFF. The CDR3 nucleotides are TGCAGTGCCTTCTCCTTTCCGTTCTCCTACAATGAGCAGTTCTTC.

The chain recombines TRBV29-1 with TRBJ2-5, with TRBD2 identical over 7 bases. Trimming took 7 bases from V and 3 from J; bases not matched to a gene: 8. The CDR3 totals 13 residues. Germline assignment: CDR1 SQVTM and CDR2 ANQGSEA. The CDR3 sequence: CSDRSGIEETQYF. The CDR3 DNA reads as TGCAGCGATCGGAGCGGGATTGAAGAGACCCAGTACTTC.

V usage is TRBV5-1 and J usage is TRBJ1-1, with D unclear. The germline V and J ends were trimmed by 1 base and 6 bases, with 13 bases remaining between them. This CDR3 contains 14 residues. Germline CDR1 and CDR2: SGHRS and YFSETQ. DNA for the CDR3: TGCGCCAGCAGCTTGCGGACTGCCAGACCTGAAGCTTTCTTT. Translated, it gives CASSLRTARPEAFF.

V usage is TRBV7-6 and J usage is TRBJ2-7, with 8 bases lining up with TRBD1. The end of the DNA is better explained by TRBJ2-5, so the J call may be wrong. Germline V gene lookup returns CDR1 SGHVS and CDR2 FNYEAQ. The CDR3 spans 14 residues. The CDR3 region is CASSFQGARETQYF. CDR3 nucleotide sequence: TGTGCCAGCAGCTTCCAGGGGGCTCGTGAGACCCAGTACTTC.

This chain links TRBV7-9 with TRBJ2-7, with 9 bases that match TRBD1. V lost 10 bases and J lost 6; bases outside the gene matches: 10. The CDR3 totals 13 residues. From germline, CDR1 is SEHNR and CDR2 FQNEAQ (reference sequence). The CDR3: CAIPRDRDREQYF. The CDR3, as DNA: TGTGCCATTCCCCGGGACAGGGATCGCGAGCAGTACTTC. Combining the CDR3 with reference TRBV7-9 and TRBJ2-7 gives the whole variable domain DTGVSQNPRHKITKRGQNVTFRCDPISEHNRLYWYRQTLGQGPEFLTYFQNEAQLEKSRLLSDRFSAERPKGSFSTLEIQRTEQGDSAMYLCAIPRDRDREQYFGPGTRLTVT.

V is TRBV13 and J is TRBJ1-2; D ambiguous. This CDR3 has 14 amino acids. In germline, CDR1 is PRHDT, CDR2 FYEKMQ (reference sequence). Trimming stripped 7 bases from V and 4 bases from J, with 16 bases between. The DNA of the CDR3 is TGTGCCAGCACTCAAAGGTCTGATCTCTATGGCTACACCTTC. This codes for CASTQRSDLYGYTF.

The rearrangement links TRBV7-9 to TRBJ2-5; 11 nucleotides align to TRBD2. The CDR3 length is 18 residues. V was pared by 4 bases and J by 5 bases, with 15 bases of the junction left unmatched. The germline CDR1 and CDR2 sequences are SEHNR and FQNEAQ (reference sequence). The CDR3 sequence is CASSSGSISGRARETQYF. CDR3 DNA: TGTGCCAGCAGCTCCGGTAGTATTAGCGGGAGGGCCCGGGAGACCCAGTACTTC.

This chain uses TRBV7-9 with TRBJ2-3; perhaps TRBD2 as D (5 bases). CDR3 size: 15 residues. Germline V gives CDR1 SEHNR, CDR2 FQNEAQ (reference sequence). Trimming stripped 1 base from V and 2 bases from J, with 10 bases between. CDR3 in amino acids: CASSLEDYNTDTQYF. In nucleotides, the CDR3 is TGTGCCAGCAGCTTAGAAGACTACAACACAGATACGCAGTATTTT.

The count of this clonotype is one. The rearrangement links TRBV12-3 or TRBV12-4 to TRBJ2-5; unclear D gene. The J call is in doubt because the DNA end fits TRBJ2-7 better. CDR3 length: 13 amino acids. CDR3 protein: CASSETLVYEQYF. The CDR3, as DNA: TGTGCCAGCAGCGAGACATTGGTCTACGAGCAGTACTTC.

The V call is TRBV11-2, the J call TRBJ2-1, with D hard to call. Germline CDR1 SGHAT, CDR2 FQNNGV. The CDR3 consists of 14 residues. The V end lost 2 bases, the J end lost 5 bases, and 10 bases lay between the germline ends. CDR3 amino acids: CASSLSSRNNEQFF. In DNA, the CDR3 is TGTGCCAGCAGCTTATCTTCTCGGAACAATGAGCAGTTCTTC.

This clonotype has more than one count but fewer than ten. This chain uses TRBV12-3 or TRBV12-4 with TRBJ2-5; 14 bases agree with TRBD2. The J call is doubtful: the DNA matches TRBJ2-7 better. The CDR3 sequence is 16 residues long. This CDR3 is CASSPWTSGGWNEQYF. CDR3 nucleotide sequence: TGTGCCAGCAGTCCTTGGACTAGCGGGGGGTGGAACGAGCAGTACTTC.

This rearrangement joins TRBV20-1 to TRBJ2-7; 7 bases agree with TRBD2. This CDR3 is 19 amino acids long. Germline V gene lookup returns CDR1 DFQATT and CDR2 SNEGSKA (reference sequence). V was clipped by 1 base and J by 0 bases; unmatched bases: 18. The CDR3 region has the DNA TGCAGTGCTAGAGTCCGCGATATCGGGAGGCCCCTTTTCTCCTACGAGCAGTACTTC. Translation: CSARVRDIGRPLFSYEQYF.

The table lists this clonotype with a few counts. This chain joins TRBV28 and TRBJ2-7; D gene ambiguous. This CDR3 has 15 residues. V lost 10 bases and J 5 bases, leaving 24 bases between the germline ends. CDR1 and CDR2 (germline): MDHEN, SYDVKM. CDR3 DNA sequence: TGTGCCACCTCCGAGTGGGCAGGCCAACGGGACGAGCAGTACTTC. This codes for CATSEWAGQRDEQYF.

V gene TRBV3-1 combines with J gene TRBJ2-5, with TRBD2 matching over 7 bases. The CDR3 sequence is 14 residues long. V was clipped by 3 bases and J by 11 bases; unmatched bases: 12. CDR1 is LGHDT, CDR2 YNNKEL, per germline (reference sequence). CDR3 in amino acids: CASSQVMGGGEQYF. For the CDR3, the DNA is TGTGCCAGCAGCCAGGTTATGGGGGGGGGTGAGCAGTACTTC.

V usage is TRBV7-9 and J usage is TRBJ2-3; the D gene is possibly TRBD2 (7 bases). The V gene lost 5 bases and the J gene lost 0 bases, with 24 bases spanning the gap. Germline V lookup: CDR1 SEHNR, CDR2 FQNEAQ (reference sequence). The CDR3 loop spans 19 amino acids. The CDR3 loop reads CASSAHRRGGGSSTDTQYF. The CDR3 DNA is TGTGCCAGCAGCGCCCACCGCCGGGGAGGGGGGTCTAGCACAGATACGCAGTATTTT.

The J gene is TRBJ2-5, the V gene TRBV20-1; D possibly corresponds to TRBD1 (6 bases). The J call may be wrong; the DNA end is better matched by TRBJ2-7. CDR3 length: 12 residues. Per the germline V gene, CDR1 is DFQATT and CDR2 is SNEGSKA (reference sequence). CDR3 amino acids: CSATTGAYEQYF. DNA for the CDR3: TGCAGTGCTACGACAGGCGCGTACGAGCAGTACTTC.

The genes are TRBV19 and TRBJ2-4, with 7 bases identical to TRBD1. The CDR3 is made up of 16 amino acids. The V gene end was trimmed by 7 bases and the J gene end by 0 bases; junction bases not matched to a gene: 9. CDR1 is LNHDA, CDR2 SQIVND, per germline (reference sequence). This CDR3 is CASKGSTGEAKNIQYF. The CDR3 DNA follows: TGTGCCAGTAAGGGGTCAACAGGGGAAGCCAAAAACATTCAGTACTTC.

The chain carries TRBV11-1 and TRBJ2-3, with D hard to call. Germline V lookup: CDR1 SGHAT, CDR2 FQDESV (reference sequence). The CDR3 is 13 amino acids. V shed 4 bases and J shed 6 bases, with 11 bases lying between them. DNA for the CDR3: TGTGCCAGCAGCTCACCGGAGATTGATACGCAGTATTTT. It encodes CASSSPEIDTQYF.

V and J are TRBV15 and TRBJ2-7; 7 positions agree with TRBD1. V gave up 2 bases and J gave up 0 bases; unmatched junction bases: 4. Germline V gene data show CDR1 as LNHNV and CDR2 as YYDKDF (reference sequence). The CDR3 consists of 15 residues. For the CDR3, the DNA is TGTGCCACCAGCAGAACGACAGGGAACTCCTACGAGCAGTACTTC. Its translation is CATSRTTGNSYEQYF.